The 20 T cell receptor beta chains below all came from one sample that was sequenced in a study of early T cells in non-severe SARS-CoV-2 infection. TCRdb used MiXCR to reprocess the 5' RACE reads, holding one entry per CDR3 protein. The sample includes 20,000 to 25,000 distinct CDR3 sequences, 4.5% to 7% of them seen just once. Sequencing used whole blood. The receptors shown here come from an adult who was a healthcare worker with PCR-confirmed SARS-CoV-2 infection or an uninfected control (not recorded which).

This clonotype appeared a few times. V is TRBV2 and J is TRBJ2-2; D call uncertain. Trimming left V 8 bases short and J 1 base short, with 14 bases between. Germline V gene lookup returns CDR1 SNHLY and CDR2 FYNNEI. This CDR3 region has 15 residues. CDR3 sequence (DNA): TGTGCCAGCCGTGCCGGGTTCAAGAACACCGGGGAGCTGTTTTTT. Translation gives CASRAGFKNTGELFF.

The table lists this clonotype with a few counts. The CDR3 nucleotides read TGTGCCAGCAGTTGGACTGAAGACAACACTGAAGCTTTCTTT. It specifies CASSWTEDNTEAFF. The rearrangement links TRBV12-3 or TRBV12-4 to TRBJ1-1; D unresolved. The V gene lost 4 bases and the J gene lost 2 bases, with 11 bases spanning the gap. The CDR3 is 14 amino acids.

This chain joins TRBV4-1 and TRBJ2-7; 7 bases fit TRBD1. The germline gives CDR1 MGHRA, CDR2 YSYEKL. The V and J ends lost 1 base and 1 base, in that order; junction bases with no gene match: 4. CDR3 length: 15 amino acids. This chain's CDR3 is CASSQVEGQSYEQYF. As DNA, the CDR3 is TGCGCCAGCAGCCAAGTAGAGGGACAGTCCTACGAGCAGTACTTC.

This clonotype was observed at least ten times. CDR3: CASSAPELARPGNEQFF. In nucleotides, the CDR3 is TGTGCCAGCAGCGCCCCGGAACTAGCGCGGCCGGGCAATGAGCAGTTCTTC. This chain connects TRBV7-9 to TRBJ2-1; 7 bases are shared with TRBD2. In germline, CDR1 is SEHNR, CDR2 FQNEAQ (reference sequence). The CDR3 is 17 residues long. The ends lost 5 bases at V and 6 bases at J; junction bases unmatched: 16.

This clonotype is labeled as medium-sized. The chain carries TRBV4-2 and TRBJ2-3; D ambiguous. Germline assignment: CDR1 LGHNA and CDR2 YNFKEQ. V dropped 2 bases and J dropped 2 bases, with 5 bases sitting between them. The CDR3 length is 13 residues. The CDR3 protein is CASSQRLTDTQYF. Written as DNA, the CDR3 is TGTGCCAGCAGCCAAAGGCTCACAGATACGCAGTATTTT.

This clonotype has ten or more counts. The chain joins TRBV5-1 to TRBJ2-1, with unresolved D. Germline loops: CDR1 SGHRS, CDR2 YFSETQ. Deletions cut 0 bases from V and 9 bases from J, with 10 bases between. The length of the CDR3 is 13 residues. In nucleotides, the CDR3 is TGCGCCAGCAGCTTGGCCTGGGGTGCTGAGCAGTTCTTC. Translation gives CASSLAWGAEQFF.

Judged by abundance, this clonotype is medium-sized (0.01 to 0.1%). This chain links TRBV6-1 with TRBJ1-5; D call uncertain. V lost 4 bases, J lost 5 bases, and 9 bases lay in between. CDR1 is MNHNS, CDR2 SASEGT, per germline. This CDR3 has 13 residues. This chain's CDR3 is CASSVLRDQPQHF. The CDR3 nucleotides read TGTGCCAGCAGTGTTTTGAGGGATCAGCCCCAGCATTTT.

In its sample, this clonotype was seen many times. The chain recombines TRBV29-1 with TRBJ2-2; 7 positions match TRBD1. V dropped 3 bases and J dropped 5; count of bases not matched to a gene: 9. This CDR3 region has 15 residues. Germline V gives CDR1 SQVTM, CDR2 ANQGSEA. CDR3 DNA: TGCAGCGTTGAGGGTGAAGGGGGCGGAACCGGGGAGCTGTTTTTT. It encodes CSVEGEGGGTGELFF.

This CDR3 is CSIRDTNLDTQYF. Written as DNA, the CDR3 is TGCAGCATCCGGGACACCAACTTAGATACGCAGTATTTT. The V gene is TRBV29-1, the J gene TRBJ2-3; maybe TRBD1 (6 bases). Per germline, CDR1 SQVTM and CDR2 ANQGSEA. Trimming pared 8 bases from V and 5 bases from J, leaving 17 bases between. This CDR3 comprises 13 residues.

This clonotype is termed medium-sized (0.01 to 0.1%). The chain recombines TRBV27 with TRBJ1-2, with no clear D. From germline, CDR1 is MNHEY and CDR2 SMNVEV (reference sequence). The CDR3 covers 13 residues. The V end lost 2 bases, the J end lost 2 bases, and 6 bases lay between the germline ends. The CDR3 region has the DNA TGTGCCAGCAGTTTACAAGCGAACTATGGCTACACCTTC. As protein: CASSLQANYGYTF.

This clonotype was detected ten times or more. The chain joins TRBV11-2 to TRBJ1-2; possibly TRBD1 for D (5 bases). V lost 4 bases and J lost 0, with 12 bases in between. The CDR3 has 15 amino acids. Germline-derived CDR1 and CDR2 are SGHAT and FQNNGV. CDR3 loop: CASSSVRGPNYGYTF. The CDR3 bases are TGTGCCAGCAGCTCGGTTCGGGGACCTAACTATGGCTACACCTTC.

This clonotype showed up many times. The chain recombines TRBV9 with TRBJ2-1, with 8 bases aligning to TRBD2. V was pared by 2 bases and J by 4 bases, with 5 bases of the junction left unmatched. CDR3 length: 15 residues. Germline loops: CDR1 SGDLS, CDR2 YYNGEE. The CDR3 loop is CASSVGGGIYNEQFF. For the CDR3, the DNA is TGTGCCAGCAGCGTTGGCGGGGGGATTTACAATGAGCAGTTCTTC.

Many counts were recorded for this clonotype. The chain employs TRBV11-2 and TRBJ2-7, with TRBD1 as a possible D gene (6 bases). CDR1 and CDR2 (germline): SGHAT, FQNNGV. Trimming left V 6 bases short and J 2 bases short, with 17 bases between. The CDR3 runs 15 residues. The CDR3: CASSDGTSEPYEQYF. In DNA form, the CDR3 reads TGTGCCAGCAGTGACGGGACATCCGAACCCTACGAGCAGTACTTC. The variable domain in full, with the rest retrieved from reference TRBV11-2 and TRBJ2-7, is EAGVAQSPRYKIIEKRQSVAFWCNPISGHATLYWYQQILGQGPKLLIQFQNNGVVDDSQLPKDRFSAERLKGVDSTLKIQPAKLEDSAVYLCASSDGTSEPYEQYFGPGTRLTVT.

The gene calls are TRBV12-3 or TRBV12-4 and TRBJ1-4, with a tentative D call TRBD1 (5 bases). V lost 6 bases to trimming and J lost 3 bases, with 11 bases between them. The CDR3 is 14 residues long. The CDR3 protein is CASRTGTANEKLFF. The CDR3 bases are TGTGCCAGCAGAACCGGGACGGCTAATGAAAAACTGTTTTTT.

The table lists this clonotype with a few counts. This rearrangement joins TRBV7-2 to TRBJ2-7; D not certain. The CDR3 contains 12 residues. The V gene lost 0 bases and the J gene lost 6 bases, with 6 bases spanning the gap. CDR1 SGHTA and CDR2 FQGNSA come from the germline V gene. DNA of the CDR3: TGTGCCAGCAGCTTAGCGAGTCGCGAGCAGTACTTC. The encoded protein is CASSLASREQYF. Looking up the rest from reference TRBV7-2 and TRBJ2-7 gives the full variable domain: GAGVSQSPSNKVTEKGKDVELRCDPISGHTALYWYRQSLGQGLEFLIYFQGNSAPDKSGLPSDRFSAERTGGSVSTLTIQRTQQEDSAVYLCASSLASREQYFGPGTRLTVT.

This clonotype was seen ten or more times. The gene calls are TRBV20-1 and TRBJ1-1, with TRBD1 as a possible D gene (5 bases). Germline V gene lookup returns CDR1 DFQATT and CDR2 SNEGSKA (reference sequence). This CDR3 is 11 amino acids long. The CDR3 coding sequence is TGCAAACGGGACGTCCTATTGAGGTCTTTCTTT. This encodes CKRDVLLRSFF.

The table lists this clonotype with many counts. The rearrangement joins TRBV5-1 to TRBJ1-5; no clear D gene. CDR1 is SGHRS, CDR2 YFSETQ, per germline. The CDR3 consists of 15 residues. V was shortened by 0 bases and J by 3 bases, with 10 bases between the two germline ends. The CDR3 loop is CASSLVSGYNQPQHF. The CDR3 region has the DNA TGCGCCAGCAGCTTGGTTTCAGGCTACAATCAGCCCCAGCATTTT.

Within the sample, this clonotype is medium-sized. V is TRBV7-8 and J is TRBJ2-7; D gene uncertain. Trimming took off 2 bases at V and 0 bases at J, with 8 bases between the two ends. The germline V gene encodes CDR1 SGHVS and CDR2 FQNEAQ. The CDR3 covers 14 residues. This CDR3 reads CASSLRRDSYEQYF. The DNA for the CDR3 is TGTGCCAGCAGCTTACGCAGAGACTCCTACGAGCAGTACTTC.

This clonotype was detected ten times or more. The rearrangement links TRBV7-9 to TRBJ1-1; no firm D call. V gave up 1 base and J gave up 4 bases, with 13 bases separating them. The CDR3 contains 15 residues. Germline-derived CDR1 and CDR2 are SEHNR and FQNEAQ (reference sequence). CDR3 bases: TGTGCCAGCAGCTTAGTGGTCGGGTGGACCACTGAAGCTTTCTTT. It is translated as CASSLVVGWTTEAFF.

Ten or more counts support this clonotype. J is TRBJ2-7 and V is TRBV19, with D perhaps TRBD1 (6 bases). CDR3 length: 13 amino acids. V lost 6 bases and J lost 1, with 10 bases in between. Germline values: CDR1 LNHDA, CDR2 SQIVND (reference sequence). CDR3 coding DNA: TGTGCCAGTAGAAGGGGGAGTTCCTACGAGCAGTACTTC. Translation: CASRRGSSYEQYF.